The clone carrying this TCR beta chain was found once. Time point specified: pre-treatment baseline. TCRdb's copy holds only in-frame clones and misses some; the assay was immunoSEQ multiplex PCR. Among roughly 14,000 clones listed, 86% were seen once. The source of the sample is a study of blood T cell dynamics during melanoma immunotherapy. In germline, CDR1 is GTSNPN, CDR2 SVGIG (reference sequence). The CDR3 runs 16 residues. V lost 0 bases to trimming and J lost 1 base; unmatched junction nucleotides: 7. The chain has TRBV30 and TRBJ2-3, with 7 bases identical to TRBD1. The sequenced sample was blood, obtained from a patient treated with checkpoint blockade. The TCR comes from a human donor with melanoma. The CDR3 DNA sequence: TGTGCCTGGAGTGTACGCTTCCAGGGGGGCACAGATACGCAGTATTTT. It encodes CAWSVRFQGGTDTQYF.